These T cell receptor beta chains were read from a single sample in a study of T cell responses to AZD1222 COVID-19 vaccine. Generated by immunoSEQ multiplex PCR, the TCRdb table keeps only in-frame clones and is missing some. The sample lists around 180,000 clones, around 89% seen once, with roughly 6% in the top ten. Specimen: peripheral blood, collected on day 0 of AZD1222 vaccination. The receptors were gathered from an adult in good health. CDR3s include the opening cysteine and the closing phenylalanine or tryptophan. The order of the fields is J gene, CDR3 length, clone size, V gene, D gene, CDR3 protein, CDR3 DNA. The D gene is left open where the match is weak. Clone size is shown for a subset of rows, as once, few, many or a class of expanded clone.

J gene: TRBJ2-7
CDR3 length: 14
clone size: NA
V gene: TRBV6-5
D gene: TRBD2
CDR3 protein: CASSYTAGVREQYF
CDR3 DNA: TGTGCCAGCAGTTACACGGCGGGAGTTCGAGAGCAGTACTTC

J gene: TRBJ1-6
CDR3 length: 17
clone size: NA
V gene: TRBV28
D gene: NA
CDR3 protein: CASSLVSTSSYNSPLHF
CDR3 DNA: TGTGCCAGCAGTTTGGTCAGCACGAGCTCCTATAATTCACCCCTCCACTTT

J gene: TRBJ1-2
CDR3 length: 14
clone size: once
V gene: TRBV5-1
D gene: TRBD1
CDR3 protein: CASSIQGAWDGYTF
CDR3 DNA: TGCGCCAGCAGCATACAGGGGGCTTGGGATGGCTACACCTTC

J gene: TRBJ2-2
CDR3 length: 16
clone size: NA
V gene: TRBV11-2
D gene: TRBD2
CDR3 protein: CASSPNIAGGAGELFF
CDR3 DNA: TGTGCCAGCAGCCCCAATATAGCGGGAGGTGCCGGGGAGCTGTTTTTT

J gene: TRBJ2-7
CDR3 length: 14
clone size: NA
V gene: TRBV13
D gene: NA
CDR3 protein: CASSLKTVTYEQYF
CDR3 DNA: TGTGCCAGCAGCTTAAAAACGGTAACCTACGAGCAGTACTTC

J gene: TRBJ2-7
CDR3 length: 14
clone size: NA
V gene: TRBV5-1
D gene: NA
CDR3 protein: CASSRDLGSYEQYF
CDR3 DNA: TGCGCCAGCAGCCGGGACTTAGGCTCCTACGAGCAGTACTTC

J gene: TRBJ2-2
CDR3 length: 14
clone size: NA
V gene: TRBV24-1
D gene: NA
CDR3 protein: CATSPVADTGELFF
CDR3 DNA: TGTGCCACCAGTCCCGTGGCAGATACCGGGGAGCTGTTTTTT

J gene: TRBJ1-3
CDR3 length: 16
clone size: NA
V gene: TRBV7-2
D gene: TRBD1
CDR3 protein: CASSPWTGSSGNTIYF
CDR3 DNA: TGTGCCAGCAGCCCGTGGACAGGGAGCTCTGGAAACACCATATATTTT

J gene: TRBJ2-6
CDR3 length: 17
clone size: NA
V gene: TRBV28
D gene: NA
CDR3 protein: CASSLDSSFSGANVLTF
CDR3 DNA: TGTGCCAGCAGTTTAGACAGTTCCTTCTCTGGGGCCAACGTCCTGACTTTC

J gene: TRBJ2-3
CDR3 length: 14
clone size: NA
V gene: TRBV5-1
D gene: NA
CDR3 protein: CASTQGGITDTQYF
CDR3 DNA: TGCGCCAGCACCCAGGGGGGGATCACAGATACGCAGTATTTT

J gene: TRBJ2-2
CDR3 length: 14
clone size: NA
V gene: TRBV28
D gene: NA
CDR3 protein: CASSLSAVLGELFF
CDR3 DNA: TGTGCCAGCAGTTTATCGGCCGTCCTCGGGGAGCTGTTTTTT

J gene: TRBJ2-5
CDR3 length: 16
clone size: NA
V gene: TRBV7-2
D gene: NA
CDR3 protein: CASSLGLRPVQETQYF
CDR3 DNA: TGTGCCAGCAGCTTAGGGTTGCGGCCGGTCCAAGAGACCCAGTACTTC

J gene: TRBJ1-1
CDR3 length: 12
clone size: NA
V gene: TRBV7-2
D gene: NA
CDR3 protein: CASSLGDGEAFF
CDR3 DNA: TGTGCCAGCAGCTTGGGAGATGGTGAAGCTTTCTTT

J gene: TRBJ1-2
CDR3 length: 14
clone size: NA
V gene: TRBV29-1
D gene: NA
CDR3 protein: CSVDGGRQQNGYTF
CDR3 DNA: TGCAGCGTTGATGGCGGCAGACAACAAAATGGCTACACCTTC